What follows are 17 T cell receptor beta chains derived from one specimen sequenced in a study of monozygotic twins with inflammatory bowel disease. TCRdb reprocessed the 5' RACE reads and reports one entry per CDR3 protein, with no DNA. Here the sample table reports approximately 400,000 distinct CDR3 sequences. Sequences were obtained from blood. Source of these receptors: a human donor with ulcerative colitis or Crohn's disease, or a healthy co-twin of an affected twin (not recorded which).

V and J are TRBV20-1 and TRBJ2-7; absent DNA, TCRdb's TRBD2 call cannot be checked. The CDR3 totals 15 residues. Germline V gene lookup returns CDR1 DFQATT and CDR2 SNEGSKA (reference sequence). The CDR3 spells CSASRKGLSSYEQYF.

J is TRBJ2-7 and V is TRBV20-1; lacking DNA, the TRBD1 call made by TCRdb goes unchecked. CDR1 and CDR2 from the germline V gene are DFQATT and SNEGSKA (reference sequence). CDR3 length: 13 amino acids. The chain's CDR3 is CSASGTGIHEQYF.

The chain combines TRBV9 with TRBJ1-2. Germline V CDR1 and CDR2: SGDLS, YYNGEE. The CDR3 runs to 15 residues. The CDR3 loop is CASSVYINLNYGYTF.

The gene calls are TRBV2 and TRBJ2-2; TCRdb's D call, TRBD1, is unchecked because there is no DNA. Germline assignment: CDR1 SNHLY and CDR2 FYNNEI. CDR3 length: 14 residues. CDR3 sequence: CASSEGWGGGELFF.

The chain recombines TRBV3-1 with TRBJ2-7; TCRdb indicates TRBD1, and absent DNA this call remains unverified. The CDR3 totals 14 residues. In germline, CDR1 is LGHDT, CDR2 YNNKEL (reference sequence). This chain's CDR3 is CASRPTGGTYEQYF.

V usage is TRBV10-3 and J usage is TRBJ2-3. The CDR3 length is 12 residues. Germline CDR1 and CDR2: ENHRY and SYGVKD. The CDR3 sequence is CAISEASDTQYF.

This chain links TRBV3-1 with TRBJ1-5; TCRdb's assignment of TRBD1 cannot be checked, as there is no DNA. In germline, CDR1 is LGHDT, CDR2 YNNKEL (reference sequence). The CDR3 is 14 amino acids. CDR3 amino acids: CASSQSPKDQPQHF. Combining the CDR3 with reference TRBV3-1 and TRBJ1-5 gives the whole variable domain DTAVSQTPKYLVTQMGNDKSIKCEQNLGHDTMYWYKQDSKKFLKIMFSYNNKELIINETVPNRFSPKSPDKAHLNLHINSLELGDSAVYFCASSQSPKDQPQHFGDGTRLSIL.

The rearrangement joins TRBV5-1 to TRBJ1-6; absent DNA, TCRdb's TRBD1 call cannot be checked. This CDR3 has 13 residues. The V gene's germline CDR1 is SGHRS and CDR2 YFSETQ. CDR3 residues: CASHRTVGSPLHF. Complete variable domain (other parts from reference TRBV5-1 and TRBJ1-6): KAGVTQTPRYLIKTRGQQVTLSCSPISGHRSVSWYQQTPGQGLQFLFEYFSETQRNKGNFPGRFSGRQFSNSRSEMNVSTLELGDSALYLCASHRTVGSPLHFGNGTRLTVT.

The chain is built from TRBV10-2 and TRBJ2-1; TCRdb gives TRBD2 as the D gene, but with no DNA this cannot be confirmed. Germline V gives CDR1 WSHSY, CDR2 SAAADI. The CDR3 loop spans 17 amino acids. The CDR3 sequence: CASSELAGVHRGNEQFF.

The rearrangement uses TRBV5-1 and TRBJ2-7. Per the germline V gene, CDR1 is SGHRS and CDR2 is YFSETQ. This CDR3 is 15 amino acids long. The CDR3 protein is CASSPHTGGSYEQYF.

The chain links TRBV18 to TRBJ2-3; TCRdb's D call of TRBD2 is untestable without DNA. Germline V gene lookup returns CDR1 KGHSH and CDR2 LQKENI. The CDR3 length is 19 residues. The CDR3 sequence is CASSQTPSGNSWAQDTQYF.

The CDR3: CATSTWTAQETQYF. The rearrangement joins TRBV15 to TRBJ2-5; TCRdb picks TRBD1, but there is no DNA to check that call. This CDR3 contains 14 residues. CDR1 and CDR2 from the germline V gene are LNHNV and YYDKDF (reference sequence).

The chain couples TRBV19 to TRBJ2-5. There are 12 residues in the CDR3. Germline loops: CDR1 LNHDA, CDR2 SQIVND (reference sequence). Here the CDR3 reads CASADLAETQYF. Complete variable domain (other parts from reference TRBV19 and TRBJ2-5): DGGITQSPKYLFRKEGQNVTLSCEQNLNHDAMYWYRQDPGQGLRLIYYSQIVNDFQKGDIAEGYSVSREKKESFPLTVTSAQKNPTAFYLCASADLAETQYFGPGTRLLVL.

The chain is built from TRBV20-1 and TRBJ2-1. CDR1 and CDR2 from the germline V gene are DFQATT and SNEGSKA (reference sequence). CDR3 size: 14 residues. CDR3 protein: CSAQPGGSYNEQFF.

The rearrangement joins TRBV20-1 to TRBJ1-5. The germline V gene encodes CDR1 DFQATT and CDR2 SNEGSKA (reference sequence). This CDR3 spans 13 amino acids. The CDR3 loop reads CSANREWGQPQHF.

The chain links TRBV19 to TRBJ2-1; TCRdb lists TRBD2, though no DNA is available to test this call. The CDR3 extends over 19 amino acids. Germline assignment: CDR1 LNHDA and CDR2 SQIVND (reference sequence). This CDR3 reads CASSIDSAGTSVALGEQFF. Combining the CDR3 with reference TRBV19 and TRBJ2-1 gives the whole variable domain DGGITQSPKYLFRKEGQNVTLSCEQNLNHDAMYWYRQDPGQGLRLIYYSQIVNDFQKGDIAEGYSVSREKKESFPLTVTSAQKNPTAFYLCASSIDSAGTSVALGEQFFGPGTRLTVL.

The chain recombines TRBV5-8 with TRBJ1-5. This CDR3 is built from 14 residues. Germline V gene sequence: CDR1 SGHTS, CDR2 YDEGEE. CDR3 sequence reads: CASSSGPKDQPQHF.